This T cell receptor beta chain appears in the sequencing data of a study of PD-1 blockade in classical Hodgkin lymphoma. Across the whole study: Every 2 weeks, patients had 3 mg/kg nivolumab intravenously.

Study-wide findings and caveats: By C4D1, CD4+ diversity increased significantly, especially in complete responders. Nivolumab initiated under 1 year post-ASCT led to patient exclusion. Differences between repertoires have undefined causes, possibly disease activity or prior therapy.

Profiled with immunoSEQ multiplex PCR; TCRdb holds only in-frame clones, not every one. This table has 30,000 or so clones, 80% to 95% appearing once. On this clone itself: Its antigen is as yet unknown.

Brentuximab vedotin exposure varied, and every patient relapsed after autologous stem cell transplantation. Magnetic negative selection of thawed PBMCs was the method by which CD4+ T cells were purified. The CDR3 has 17 amino acids. From germline, CDR1 is LGHNA and CDR2 YNFKEQ. V trimming: 7 bases; J trimming: 3 bases; junction bases outside the gene matches: 15. The chain uses TRBV4-2 and TRBJ2-7; 10 bases agree with TRBD1. The TCR comes from a human donor with classical Hodgkin lymphoma. Sequenced here: CD4+ T cells from blood, sampled at baseline. CDR3 amino acids: CASTKTGQGSTDYEQYF. The CDR3 nucleotides are TGTGCCAGCACCAAAACGGGACAGGGGTCTACCGACTACGAGCAGTACTTC.